Described below is a single T cell receptor (beta chain) sequence and its context. Its antigen remains unknown. PCR primers comprised 60 Vbeta and 13 Jbeta primers. TCRdb keeps only in-frame clones here, not all; method: immunoSEQ multiplex PCR. The sample records 150,000 to 200,000 clones, 87% being singletons. This specimen belongs to a study of cytomegalovirus exposure and HLA in healthy donors. Study-wide results and caveats: Most TCR sequences showed up rarely, but some public TCRs showed up in many donors.

The clonotype originates from a girl in the first two years of life in good health and CMV-seronegative. Sample: PBMCs.

The CDR3 DNA reads TGTGCCAGTAGCATACGTCCCTCCGAGCAGTACTTC. This encodes CASSIRPSEQYF. The chain uses TRBV19 and TRBJ2-5; no reliable D call. The end of the DNA is better explained by TRBJ2-7, so the J call may be wrong. Germline values: CDR1 LNHDA, CDR2 SQIVND (reference sequence). This CDR3 comprises 12 residues.